The present entry profiles one T cell receptor beta chain with its context. Antigen: not known. Libraries were prepared by immunoSEQ multiplex PCR; TCRdb keeps only in-frame clonotypes and omits some of them. The data contain around 65,000 clones, 87% of them singletons. This sample was taken from a study of OX40 agonist ivuxolimab in advanced cancers. Study-wide results and limits: CD8+ T cells showed, on average, more clonal expansion than CD4+ cells.

V was trimmed by 5 bases and J by 10 bases, leaving 16 bases between them. CDR3 length equals 13 residues. Per the germline V gene, CDR1 is SGHTA and CDR2 is FQGNSA. This chain joins TRBV7-2 and TRBJ2-3; D gene unclear. Here the sequenced sample was CD4+ or CD8+ T cells sorted from blood, taken in a trial of the OX40 agonist ivuxolimab. The clonotype originates from an adult with an advanced solid tumor such as melanoma, head and neck, liver or kidney cancer. CDR3 amino acids: CASSPHQREAQYF. In DNA form, the CDR3 reads TGTGCCAGCAGCCCCCACCAGCGCGAGGCGCAGTATTTT.